These 24 T cell receptor beta chains were all obtained from the same sample, sequenced in a study of shared clonotypes between healthy human individuals. The protocol was immunoSEQ multiplex PCR, while the TCRdb copy is restricted to in-frame clones and leaves out a portion. This sample has fewer than 550,000 clones, with over 60% found just once. Sequenced: PBMCs. The receptors derive from a woman aged 35 to 49 in good health. Some clones in this sample may be carry-over from other donors' samples.

The CDR3 is CASSSRGPSNQPQHF. CDR3 bases: TGTGCCAGCAGTTCGAGAGGGCCAAGCAATCAGCCCCAGCATTTT. The J gene is TRBJ1-5, the V gene TRBV28; no reliable D call. The ends were cut back, 4 bases at V and 1 base at J, with 11 bases in the middle. Germline loops: CDR1 MDHEN, CDR2 SYDVKM. The CDR3 runs 15 residues.

Remarks on this clone: This sample also contains other DNA sequences that code for the same CDR3. The CDR3, as DNA: TGTGCCAGCAGCCGGGACACTGAAGCTTTCTTT. Encoded protein: CASSRDTEAFF. The chain combines TRBV6-5 with TRBJ1-1; D unclear. The germline CDR1 and CDR2 sequences are MNHEY and SVGAGI. V was trimmed by 6 bases and J by 3 bases, leaving 5 bases between them. The CDR3 has 11 residues.

The chain carries TRBV4-1 and TRBJ2-1; TRBD2 is a possible D gene (6 bases). CDR1 and CDR2 (germline): MGHRA, YSYEKL. V was shortened by 4 bases and J by 5 bases, with 18 bases between the two germline ends. This CDR3 contains 16 residues. The DNA of the CDR3 is TGCGCCAGCAGCCTCTCGGTGGCTAGCGTGAACAATGAGCAGTTCTTC. Its protein is CASSLSVASVNNEQFF.

Comments on this clone: Sequence at one end of the junction differs from germline and may be a read error. This rearrangement joins TRBV4-3 to TRBJ2-4, with TRBD1 identical over 7 bases. The CDR3 extends over 13 amino acids. The V gene's germline CDR1 is LGHNA and CDR2 YSLEER. The chain's CDR3 is CASSQGLGTDHHF. The CDR3, as DNA: TGCGCCAGCAGCCAAGGCCTTGGGACAGATCACCACTTC.

The table lists this clone with a count of one. This sequence joins TRBV7-9 and TRBJ2-5; 8 positions agree with TRBD2. The CDR3 consists of 13 residues. CDR1 is SEHNR and CDR2 is FQNEAQ in the germline V gene (reference sequence). Unmatched junction bases numbered 4, after V lost 5 bases and J lost 5 bases. The CDR3 sequence is CASSRTSWETQYF. The DNA of the CDR3 is TGTGCCAGCAGCAGGACTAGCTGGGAGACCCAGTACTTC.

The V gene is TRBV28, the J gene TRBJ2-7; possibly TRBD2 for D (6 bases). The CDR3 is 13 residues long. The ends were cut back, 2 bases at V and 4 bases at J, with 9 bases in the middle. Germline V gene data show CDR1 as MDHEN and CDR2 as SYDVKM. The CDR3 is CASSLIGGYEQYF. In nucleotides, the CDR3 is TGTGCCAGCAGTTTAATCGGGGGTTACGAGCAGTACTTC.

The chain couples TRBV2 to TRBJ1-4; 9 positions match TRBD1. V was clipped by 5 bases and J by 12 bases; unmatched bases: 7. Germline V gene sequence: CDR1 SNHLY, CDR2 FYNNEI. This CDR3 has 13 residues. DNA for the CDR3: TGTGCCAGCAGTACCGGGACAGGGAGGCAACTGTTTTTT. It specifies CASSTGTGRQLFF.

The count of this clone is one. The chain carries TRBV10-3 and TRBJ1-1, with D possibly matching TRBD1 (6 bases). Trimming shortened V by 3 bases and J by 1 base, and 12 bases separated the two germline ends. The germline V gene encodes CDR1 ENHRY and CDR2 SYGVKD. The CDR3 covers 15 residues. CDR3: CAISEVRGGNTEAFF. CDR3 bases: TGTGCCATCAGTGAAGTCAGGGGCGGGAACACTGAAGCTTTCTTT.

V usage is TRBV14 and J usage is TRBJ2-7; the D gene is possibly TRBD2 (5 bases). Between the trimmed V and J ends, which lost 1 base and 6 bases, there was a span of 10 bases. Germline assignment: CDR1 SGHDN and CDR2 FVKESK. The CDR3 consists of 13 residues. CDR3 nucleotides: TGTGCCAGCAGCCAAGTGGCAGGAGGCGAGCAGTACTTC. Translated: CASSQVAGGEQYF.

This rearrangement joins TRBV6-4 to TRBJ2-3; TRBD1 or TRBD2 may be the D gene (5 bases each). The CDR3 totals 13 residues. CDR1 and CDR2 (germline): MRHNA, SNTAGT. V lost 0 bases, J lost 9 bases, and 10 bases lay in between. CDR3 DNA sequence: TGTGCCAGCAGTGACTCAACCCGGGGCACGCAGTATTTT. Translated: CASSDSTRGTQYF.

With respect to this clone: A junction boundary mismatches the germline segment, possibly from a read error. The chain carries TRBV7-7 and TRBJ2-7; 11 positions match TRBD2. The germline V gene encodes CDR1 SSHAT and CDR2 FNYEAQ (reference sequence). The CDR3 covers 14 residues. DNA of the CDR3: TGTGCTAGCAGCTTAACTAGCGGGAGTTACGAGCAGTACTTC. Its translation: CASSLTSGSYEQYF.

The J gene is TRBJ1-2, the V gene TRBV19; 10 positions agree with TRBD1. Germline V lookup: CDR1 LNHDA, CDR2 SQIVND (reference sequence). This CDR3 comprises 16 residues. Trimming removed 7 bases from V and 0 bases from J; junction bases left unmatched: 8. CDR3 sequence: CASKGTGEFANYGYTF. The CDR3 bases are TGTGCCAGTAAGGGGACAGGGGAGTTTGCTAACTATGGCTACACCTTC.

This chain joins TRBV4-1 and TRBJ2-7; tentative D call: TRBD2 (5 bases). The CDR3 consists of 17 residues. From germline, CDR1 is MGHRA and CDR2 YSYEKL. The V end was cut by 3 bases, the J end by 4 bases, with 22 bases between. CDR3 protein: CASSHSLRTSKPYEQYF. In DNA form, the CDR3 reads TGCGCCAGCAGCCATTCGCTAAGGACTTCTAAACCTTACGAGCAGTACTTC.

The rearrangement uses TRBV7-6 and TRBJ2-2; the D is unclear. CDR3 size: 16 residues. Trimming left V 0 bases short and J 5 bases short, with 13 bases between. The germline gives CDR1 SGHVS, CDR2 FNYEAQ. The CDR3 reads CASSLAWVGRTGELFF. CDR3 nucleotide sequence: TGTGCCAGCAGCTTAGCGTGGGTAGGGCGTACCGGGGAGCTGTTTTTT.

This chain links TRBV30 with TRBJ1-4, with D possibly TRBD1 on 6 matching bases. V was clipped by 2 bases and J by 5 bases, with 9 bases between them. The CDR3 sequence is 13 residues long. Germline V gives CDR1 GTSNPN, CDR2 SVGIG (reference sequence). The DNA for the CDR3 is TGTGCCTGGAGTCGAGGGGGAAATGAAAAACTGTTTTTT. Its translation: CAWSRGGNEKLFF.

The chain carries TRBV19 and TRBJ2-1; D is uncertain. V was pared by 8 bases and J by 0 bases, with 14 bases between. Germline V lookup: CDR1 LNHDA, CDR2 SQIVND (reference sequence). This CDR3 contains 15 residues. CDR3: CASCLTANSYNEQFF. Here the CDR3 DNA reads TGTGCCAGTTGTTTAACGGCCAACTCCTACAATGAGCAGTTCTTC.

The V call is TRBV7-9, the J call TRBJ1-5, with D hard to call. Germline V gene sequence: CDR1 SEHNR, CDR2 FQNEAQ (reference sequence). The V gene lost 5 bases and the J gene lost 2 bases, with 4 bases spanning the gap. The CDR3 spans 12 residues. This CDR3 reads CASSVGNQPQHF. DNA of the CDR3: TGTGCCAGCAGCGTTGGCAATCAGCCCCAGCATTTT.

With respect to this clone: Other DNA sequences in the sample encode the same CDR3. The rearrangement uses TRBV28 and TRBJ2-7, with TRBD2 matching over 7 bases. Germline CDR1 and CDR2: MDHEN and SYDVKM. V gave up 5 bases and J gave up 3 bases; unmatched junction bases: 4. This CDR3 is 13 amino acids long. DNA of the CDR3: TGTGCCAGCAGTCTCGGGGGGAGCTACGAGCAGTACTTC. The encoded protein is CASSLGGSYEQYF. The whole variable domain, filled in from reference TRBV28 and TRBJ2-7, reads DVKVTQSSRYLVKRTGEKVFLECVQDMDHENMFWYRQDPGLGLRLIYFSYDVKMKEKGDIPEGYSVSREKKERFSLILESASTNQTSMYLCASSLGGSYEQYFGPGTRLTVT.

The chain carries TRBV2 and TRBJ2-7, with a weak D call TRBD1 (6 bases). The germline V gene has CDR1 SNHLY and CDR2 FYNNEI. V was trimmed by 6 bases and J by 4 bases, leaving 19 bases between them. CDR3 size: 15 residues. CDR3 loop: CASSERTAIGYEQYF. The DNA of the CDR3 is TGTGCCAGCAGCGAACGGACAGCAATAGGTTACGAGCAGTACTTC.

The V gene is TRBV28, the J gene TRBJ1-1; 7 positions agree with TRBD1. Germline trimming cut 2 bases from V and 6 bases from J; bases unmatched to any gene: 3. The germline gives CDR1 MDHEN, CDR2 SYDVKM. This CDR3 region has 13 residues. The CDR3 protein is CASSLRQGAEAFF. The CDR3 nucleotides read TGTGCCAGCAGTTTACGCCAGGGGGCTGAAGCTTTCTTT.

The genes are TRBV5-1 and TRBJ2-7, with D perhaps given as TRBD1 or TRBD2 (5 bases each). The CDR3 has 14 residues. Deletions cut 4 bases from V and 5 bases from J, with 16 bases between. Germline V gene data show CDR1 as SGHRS and CDR2 as YFSETQ. CDR3 in DNA: TGCGCCAGCAGCCCGACTGGGGGTAGAAACGAGCAGTACTTC. This translates into CASSPTGGRNEQYF.

This chain links TRBV28 with TRBJ1-5, with D uncertain. V dropped 3 bases and J dropped 7 bases, with 4 bases sitting between them. This CDR3 has 11 residues. Germline CDR1 MDHEN, CDR2 SYDVKM. The CDR3 region is CASSLRQPQHF. In nucleotides, the CDR3 is TGTGCCAGCAGTTTGAGGCAGCCCCAGCATTTT.

The rearrangement uses TRBV10-3 and TRBJ2-7; D is perhaps TRBD1 or TRBD2 (6 bases each). The CDR3 length is 14 residues. CDR1 and CDR2 (germline): ENHRY, SYGVKD. Between the trimmed V and J ends, which lost 4 bases and 7 bases, there was a span of 17 bases. This CDR3 is CAISGVGGHGEQYF. The CDR3 DNA reads as TGTGCCATCAGTGGGGTTGGGGGGCACGGAGAGCAGTACTTC.

The chain has TRBV28 and TRBJ1-1, with a tentative D call TRBD1 (6 bases). This CDR3 has 12 residues. Trimming removed 7 bases at V and 6 bases at J, with 12 bases between. Germline assignment: CDR1 MDHEN and CDR2 SYDVKM. CDR3 DNA sequence: TGTGCCAGCACCCACAGGGTAGCTGAAGCTTTCTTT. Encoded protein: CASTHRVAEAFF.